Listed here are 31 T cell receptor beta chains from one sample, sequenced in a study of early T cells in non-severe SARS-CoV-2 infection. TCRdb used MiXCR to reprocess the 5' RACE reads, holding one entry per CDR3 protein. This sample has around 83,000 distinct CDR3 sequences, with more than 9% found just once. Sample: whole blood, taken at baseline. The receptors come from an adult who was a healthcare worker with PCR-confirmed SARS-CoV-2 infection or an uninfected control (not recorded which).

This clonotype was seen a few times. The CDR3 loop reads CASSLDGGPNQPQHF. For the CDR3, the DNA is TGCGCCAGCAGCTTGGACGGGGGTCCAAATCAGCCCCAGCATTTT. The chain employs TRBV5-1 and TRBJ1-5; a possible D gene is TRBD1 (5 bases). Trimming took 0 bases from V and 4 from J, leaving 11 bases between them. CDR1 is SGHRS, CDR2 YFSETQ, per germline. There are 15 residues in the CDR3.

J is TRBJ2-7 and V is TRBV28; 7 bases match TRBD2. Germline-derived CDR1 and CDR2 are MDHEN and SYDVKM. Germline trimming cut 5 bases from V and 2 bases from J; bases unmatched to any gene: 9. CDR3 size: 15 residues. The CDR3 loop is CASSPRGRGAYEQYF. Here the CDR3 DNA reads TGTGCCAGCAGTCCCCGTGGGAGGGGAGCCTACGAGCAGTACTTC.

This clonotype was picked up a small number of times. The J gene is TRBJ1-6, the V gene TRBV20-1, with a possible D match to TRBD1 (5 bases). Looked up from germline, CDR1 is DFQATT and CDR2 is SNEGSKA (reference sequence). The CDR3 sequence is 13 residues long. Between the trimmed V and J ends, which lost 2 bases and 8 bases, there was a span of 10 bases. DNA for the CDR3: TGCAGTGCTAGAAGGCAGGGCGATTCACCCCTCCACTTT. Translated, it gives CSARRQGDSPLHF.

This clonotype was counted many times. The chain's CDR3 is CASSVGTETRSPLHF. CDR3 nucleotide sequence: TGTGCCAGCAGCGTAGGCACAGAGACCCGTTCACCCCTCCACTTT. The chain links TRBV9 to TRBJ1-6; D gene unclear. Germline CDR1 and CDR2: SGDLS and YYNGEE. CDR3 size: 15 residues. V gave up 0 bases and J gave up 9 bases, with 13 bases separating them.

This clonotype was seen ten or more times. The J gene is TRBJ2-4, the V gene TRBV7-8; TRBD2 aligns across 14 bases. CDR1 and CDR2 (germline): SGHVS, FQNEAQ. The CDR3 is 15 amino acids. V lost 3 bases and J lost 8; bases outside the gene matches: 3. The CDR3 reads CASSFGTSGSDIQYF. In DNA form, the CDR3 reads TGTGCCAGCAGCTTTGGGACTAGCGGGAGTGACATTCAGTACTTC. Together with reference TRBV7-8 and TRBJ2-4, the CDR3 gives the full variable domain: GAGVSQSPRYKVAKRGQDVALRCDPISGHVSLFWYQQALGQGPEFLTYFQNEAQLDKSGLPSDRFFAERPEGSVSTLKIQRTQQEDSAVYLCASSFGTSGSDIQYFGAGTRLSVL.

The CDR3 DNA follows: TGTGCCAGCTCACGCACGCGTATTTCTGGACAGGGGGCCGGGGAGCAGTACTTC. This gives the protein CASSRTRISGQGAGEQYF. The V and J genes are TRBV18 and TRBJ2-7, with 11 bases matching TRBD1. Germline loops: CDR1 KGHSH, CDR2 LQKENI. After removal of 4 bases from V and 7 bases from J, the junction contained 18 bases not matched to a gene. CDR3 length: 18 residues.

This CDR3 reads CASSPRGREETQYF. CDR3 bases: TGTGCCAGCAGTCCTAGGGGCAGAGAAGAGACCCAGTACTTC. V is TRBV12-3 or TRBV12-4 and J is TRBJ2-5; D is perhaps TRBD1 (5 bases). The ends were cut back, 5 bases at V and 3 bases at J, with 13 bases in the middle. The CDR3 spans 14 residues.

This clonotype was counted many times. The rearrangement links TRBV12-5 to TRBJ2-2, with 7 bases aligning to TRBD2. CDR3 length: 17 amino acids. Losses at the gene ends were 0 bases for V and 6 bases for J; bases not matched to a gene: 10. Germline-derived CDR1 and CDR2 are LGHNT and FRNRAP. CDR3 coding DNA: TGTGCTAGTGGTTTGGTCCCGGGGGGAGAGTCGGCCGGGGAGCTGTTTTTT. Translated: CASGLVPGGESAGELFF.

V is TRBV9 and J is TRBJ2-1, with TRBD2 matching over 7 bases. The CDR3 consists of 13 residues. CDR1 is SGDLS and CDR2 is YYNGEE in the germline V gene. The ends lost 3 bases at V and 7 bases at J; junction bases unmatched: 4. For the CDR3, the DNA is TGTGCCAGCAGCGGGACTAGTGGAAATGAGCAGTTCTTC. It codes for CASSGTSGNEQFF.

The V gene is TRBV3-1, the J gene TRBJ2-7, with TRBD2 identical over 8 bases. After removal of 4 bases from V and 6 bases from J, the junction contained 8 bases not matched to a gene. In germline, CDR1 is LGHDT, CDR2 YNNKEL (reference sequence). The CDR3 is made up of 14 amino acids. CDR3 amino acids: CASSPDSGNSEQYF. Written as DNA, the CDR3 is TGTGCCAGCAGCCCTGATAGCGGGAACTCCGAGCAGTACTTC.

V is TRBV28 and J is TRBJ2-7; either TRBD1 or TRBD2 may fit D (6 bases each). CDR3 length equals 17 residues. Trimming cost V 8 bases and J 0 bases, with 23 bases left between them. CDR1 and CDR2 from the germline V gene are MDHEN and SYDVKM. The CDR3 DNA reads as TGTGCCAGCCGAGGGGGGCCTGCCTTAATCTTCTCCTACGAGCAGTACTTC. Translated, it gives CASRGGPALIFSYEQYF.

This clonotype was observed many times. The chain recombines TRBV5-1 with TRBJ2-7; 7 bases map to TRBD1. V lost 7 bases, J lost 7 bases, and 20 bases stayed unmatched. CDR3 length: 16 residues. Germline-derived CDR1 and CDR2 are SGHRS and YFSETQ. The CDR3 DNA sequence: TGCGCCAGCCGAACCACGACAGGGCCCTTTCCGGAGGAGCAGTACTTC. Encoded protein: CASRTTTGPFPEEQYF.

A few counts support this clonotype. This rearrangement joins TRBV20-1 to TRBJ2-3; 8 bases map to TRBD2. Germline V lookup: CDR1 DFQATT, CDR2 SNEGSKA (reference sequence). V lost 5 bases, J lost 5 bases, and 12 bases stayed unmatched. The CDR3 runs 15 residues. The CDR3: CSAWQPGTSRDTQYF. The CDR3 DNA reads as TGCAGTGCTTGGCAGCCCGGGACTAGTCGAGATACGCAGTATTTT.

The chain recombines TRBV9 with TRBJ1-1, with 8 bases identical to TRBD1. V lost 4 bases, J lost 10 bases, and 9 bases stayed unmatched. Germline CDR1 reads SGDLS; CDR2 reads YYNGEE. This CDR3 has 13 amino acids. This CDR3 is CASSLLGDRGAFF. As DNA, the CDR3 is TGTGCCAGCAGCCTCCTCGGTGACAGGGGAGCTTTCTTT. The full variable domain, rest sourced from reference TRBV9 and TRBJ1-1, is DSGVTQTPKHLITATGQRVTLRCSPRSGDLSVYWYQQSLDQGLQFLIQYYNGEERAKGNILERFSAQQFPDLHSELNLSSLELGDSALYFCASSLLGDRGAFFGQGTRLTVV.

This clonotype has ten or more counts. This chain joins TRBV27 and TRBJ2-7; no firm D call. The CDR3 sequence is 14 residues long. Looked up from germline, CDR1 is MNHEY and CDR2 is SMNVEV (reference sequence). The V and J ends lost 5 bases and 2 bases respectively, with 13 bases between them. CDR3 DNA: TGTGCCAGCAGTCCGAAGCCGATAGCCTACGAGCAGTACTTC. Amino acid sequence: CASSPKPIAYEQYF.

This clonotype has just a few counts. The CDR3 DNA is TGTGCCACGAGCTCTGGAAACACCATATATTTT. As protein: CATSSGNTIYF. The chain has TRBV6-6 and TRBJ1-3, with no clear D. Germline lookup yields CDR1 MNHNY and CDR2 SVGAGI (reference sequence). This CDR3 spans 11 amino acids. With 10 bases removed from V and 0 bases from J, the gap between germline ends came to 4 bases.

In its sample, this clonotype was seen many times. This sequence joins TRBV7-9 and TRBJ1-2; D is unresolved. V was cut by 4 bases and J by 4 bases, with 16 bases left in between. The CDR3 extends over 15 amino acids. The germline V gene encodes CDR1 SEHNR and CDR2 FQNEAQ (reference sequence). The CDR3 reads CASSSESPSAYGYTF. The CDR3 DNA reads as TGTGCCAGCAGCTCCGAATCGCCCTCCGCCTATGGCTACACCTTC. The entire variable domain, with the rest obtained from reference TRBV7-9 and TRBJ1-2, is as follows: DTGVSQNPRHKITKRGQNVTFRCDPISEHNRLYWYRQTLGQGPEFLTYFQNEAQLEKSRLLSDRFSAERPKGSFSTLEIQRTEQGDSAMYLCASSSESPSAYGYTFGSGTRLTVV.

This clonotype has more than one count but fewer than ten. The genes are TRBV20-1 and TRBJ2-1; 10 bases map to TRBD2. V shed 2 bases and J 7 bases; nucleotides not matched to a gene: 17. This CDR3 has 18 residues. The germline CDR1 and CDR2 sequences are DFQATT and SNEGSKA (reference sequence). The DNA of the CDR3 is TGCAGTGCTAGAAAGGCGGGTGATAATAGCGGGAGGAGGAATGAGCAGTTCTTC. Translating it yields CSARKAGDNSGRRNEQFF.

This clonotype qualifies as medium-sized. The rearrangement uses TRBV6-4 and TRBJ2-3, with 11 bases matching TRBD1. The CDR3 is made up of 14 amino acids. Germline assignment: CDR1 MRHNA and CDR2 SNTAGT. Losses at the gene ends were 3 bases for V and 4 bases for J; bases not matched to a gene: 0. The DNA of the CDR3 is TGTGCCAGCAGTGAGGGACAGGGGGCAGATACGCAGTATTTT. Its translation: CASSEGQGADTQYF.

The CDR3 DNA reads TGTGCCAGCAGCAAGGACACGACTAGAGCAGATACGCAGTATTTT. It translates to CASSKDTTRADTQYF. V is TRBV21-1 and J is TRBJ2-3; the table's D call, TRBD2, was not checked against the DNA. TRBV21-1 counts as a pseudogene. The CDR3 length is 15 residues.

V usage is TRBV18 and J usage is TRBJ2-7; a weak D match, TRBD1 (6 bases). The length of the CDR3 is 13 residues. V lost 2 bases, J lost 6 bases, and 11 bases lay in between. Per germline, CDR1 KGHSH and CDR2 LQKENI. In nucleotides, the CDR3 is TGTGCCAGCTCACCAGGGGGACATCGCGAGCAGTACTTC. Its protein is CASSPGGHREQYF.

Ten or more counts support this clonotype. The CDR3 spells CASSRDLYEQYF. The CDR3 DNA sequence: TGTGCCAGCAGTAGGGACCTGTACGAGCAGTACTTC. The chain employs TRBV12-3 or TRBV12-4 and TRBJ2-7, with D perhaps assigned TRBD1 or TRBD2 (5 bases each). The CDR3 has 12 amino acids. The V end lost 5 bases, the J end lost 4 bases, and 9 bases lay between the germline ends.

V is TRBV18 and J is TRBJ1-2; D is perhaps TRBD1 (5 bases). CDR3 length: 14 amino acids. Germline CDR1 reads KGHSH; CDR2 reads LQKENI. Trimming cost V 3 bases and J 5 bases, with 13 bases left between them. DNA of the CDR3: TGTGCCAGCTCACCTGCGGGGGGGAAGTATGGCTACACCTTC. Residues: CASSPAGGKYGYTF.

The chain employs TRBV11-2 and TRBJ2-1; maybe TRBD1 (5 bases). CDR3 length: 15 residues. Per the germline V gene, CDR1 is SGHAT and CDR2 is FQNNGV. Between the trimmed V and J ends, which lost 5 bases and 4 bases, there was a span of 15 bases. CDR3 bases: TGTGCCAGCAGCAGACGACAGTCCGGATACAATGAGCAGTTCTTC. It encodes CASSRRQSGYNEQFF.

Many counts were recorded for this clonotype. This sequence joins TRBV3-1 and TRBJ2-7, with D perhaps matching TRBD1 (6 bases). CDR1 and CDR2 (germline): LGHDT, YNNKEL (reference sequence). V lost 5 bases and J lost 2, with 13 bases in between. The CDR3 runs 14 residues. CDR3 amino acids: CASSYSGGTYEQYF. The CDR3 DNA follows: TGTGCCAGCAGCTACAGTGGGGGCACCTACGAGCAGTACTTC.

The sample holds many counts of this clonotype. The chain has TRBV23-1 and TRBJ2-1, with 9 bases identical to TRBD2. TRBV23-1 falls under the ORF class, with uncertain function. V was clipped by 2 bases and J by 8 bases; unmatched bases: 10. The length of the CDR3 is 16 residues. The CDR3: CASSQGTSPSRDEQFF. The CDR3 coding sequence is TGCGCCAGCAGTCAAGGGACTAGCCCGAGTAGGGATGAGCAGTTCTTC.

This clonotype was observed many times. The chain is built from TRBV20-1 and TRBJ2-7, with TRBD1 matching 7 bases. V trimming: 5 bases; J trimming: 4 bases; junction bases outside the gene matches: 5. The CDR3 contains 12 residues. Germline V gives CDR1 DFQATT, CDR2 SNEGSKA (reference sequence). The CDR3 protein is CSAAEGAYEQYF. The DNA for the CDR3 is TGCAGTGCTGCTGAGGGGGCATACGAGCAGTACTTC.

This rearrangement joins TRBV10-2 to TRBJ2-1; possible D gene TRBD2, 5 bases. Trimming took 3 bases from V and 6 from J, leaving 12 bases between them. Germline values: CDR1 WSHSY, CDR2 SAAADI. This CDR3 contains 14 residues. The CDR3 DNA reads as TGCGCCAGCAGTGAAACTAGGGCGATCAATGAGCAGTTCTTC. Translating it yields CASSETRAINEQFF.

There are a few counts of this clonotype. The chain combines TRBV10-2 with TRBJ1-5, with D maybe TRBD1 (5 bases). Trimming shortened V by 6 bases and J by 1 base, and 13 bases separated the two germline ends. CDR1 WSHSY and CDR2 SAAADI come from the germline V gene. The CDR3 runs 15 residues. This chain's CDR3 is CASSGALFSNQPQHF. In DNA form, the CDR3 reads TGCGCCAGCAGCGGGGCCCTTTTCAGCAATCAGCCCCAGCATTTT.

The chain carries TRBV12-3 or TRBV12-4 and TRBJ2-1, with D maybe TRBD2 (5 bases). The V gene lost 3 bases and the J gene lost 6 bases, with 12 bases spanning the gap. The CDR3 runs 14 residues. The CDR3 nucleotides read TGTGCCAGCAGTTTTTGGCTAGCCGCCAATGAGCAGTTCTTC. As protein: CASSFWLAANEQFF.

This clonotype was counted only a few times. The J gene is TRBJ2-1, the V gene TRBV3-1; 7 bases map to TRBD2. Germline V gene sequence: CDR1 LGHDT, CDR2 YNNKEL (reference sequence). The V segment lost 4 bases and the J segment 0 bases; nucleotides outside the gene matches: 3. The CDR3 is 15 amino acids. In DNA form, the CDR3 reads TGTGCCAGCAGCCCCAGCGGGATCTCCTACAATGAGCAGTTCTTC. Translating it yields CASSPSGISYNEQFF.